This entry describes one T cell receptor beta chain. Its antigen is currently unknown. Both 60 Vbeta primers and 13 Jbeta primers went into the PCR. Method: immunoSEQ multiplex PCR; TCRdb's copy keeps in-frame clones and lacks some. The sample carries around 91,000 clones, about two thirds recorded once. This entry comes from a study of cytomegalovirus exposure and HLA in healthy donors. Regarding the study as a whole: An analysis was carried out later, and it reportedly showed fewer N-insertions in an Asian-associated ancestry cluster than the approximately 670-donor mean.

Trimming shortened V by 6 bases and J by 0 bases, and 12 bases separated the two germline ends. Germline V lookup: CDR1 SGHDN, CDR2 FVKESK. The CDR3 contains 15 residues. The clonotype was recovered from a human donor in good health. V is TRBV14 and J is TRBJ2-1, with unresolved D. The sample consisted of PBMCs. CDR3 nucleotide sequence: TGTGCCAGCAGGAGTAGCCTGAGCTCCTACAATGAGCAGTTCTTC. Its translation: CASRSSLSSYNEQFF.